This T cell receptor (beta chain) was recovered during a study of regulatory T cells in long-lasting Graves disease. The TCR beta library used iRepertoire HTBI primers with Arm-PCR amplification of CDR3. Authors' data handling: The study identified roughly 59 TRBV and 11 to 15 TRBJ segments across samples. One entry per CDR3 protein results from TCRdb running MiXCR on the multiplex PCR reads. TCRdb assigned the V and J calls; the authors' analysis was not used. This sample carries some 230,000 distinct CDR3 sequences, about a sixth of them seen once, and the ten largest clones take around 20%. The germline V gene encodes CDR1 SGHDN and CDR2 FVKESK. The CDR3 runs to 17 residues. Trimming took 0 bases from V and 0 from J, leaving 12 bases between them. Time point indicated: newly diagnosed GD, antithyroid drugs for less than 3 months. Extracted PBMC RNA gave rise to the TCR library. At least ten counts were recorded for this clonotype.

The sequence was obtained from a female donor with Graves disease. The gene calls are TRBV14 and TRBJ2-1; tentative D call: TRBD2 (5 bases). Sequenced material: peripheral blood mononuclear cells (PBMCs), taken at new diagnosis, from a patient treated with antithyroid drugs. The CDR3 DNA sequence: TGTGCCAGCAGCCAAGATCGGGCGGGTTTCTCCTACAATGAGCAGTTCTTC. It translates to CASSQDRAGFSYNEQFF.